Detailed here is one TCR beta chain. Libraries were prepared by immunoSEQ multiplex PCR; TCRdb keeps only in-frame clonotypes and omits some of them. The sample consists of 400,000 to 500,000 clones, about nine tenths of them appearing once. The entry originates in a study of control samples from healthy donors and cancer patients. Deletions cut 2 bases from V and 3 bases from J, with 6 bases between. The germline V gene encodes CDR1 SGHDT and CDR2 YYEEEE. CDR3 length: 12 amino acids. The clonotype comes from a man in his forties or fifties with head and neck cancer. The V and J genes are TRBV5-6 and TRBJ2-7; no definite D call. Sequencing input: PBMCs. The CDR3 region has the DNA TGTGCCAGCAGCTTCCTCAACTACGAGCAGTACTTC. Amino acids: CASSFLNYEQYF.